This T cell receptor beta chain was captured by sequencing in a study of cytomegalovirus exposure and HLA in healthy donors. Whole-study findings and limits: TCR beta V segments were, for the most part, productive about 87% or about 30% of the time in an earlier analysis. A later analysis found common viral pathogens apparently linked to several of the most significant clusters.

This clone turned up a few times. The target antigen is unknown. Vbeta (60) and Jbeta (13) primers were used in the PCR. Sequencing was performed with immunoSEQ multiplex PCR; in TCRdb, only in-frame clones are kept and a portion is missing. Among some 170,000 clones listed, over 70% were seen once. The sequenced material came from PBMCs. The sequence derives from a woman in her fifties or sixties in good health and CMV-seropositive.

The CDR3 here is CATFEGTEAFF. The CDR3 DNA sequence: TGTGCCACATTCGAGGGCACTGAAGCTTTCTTT. The gene calls are TRBV7-9 and TRBJ1-1; D gene ambiguous. Trimming removed 10 bases at V and 4 bases at J, with 10 bases between. This CDR3 has 11 amino acids. Germline-derived CDR1 and CDR2 are SEHNR and FQNEAQ (reference sequence).